Listed here are 17 T cell receptor beta chains from one sample, sequenced in a study of T cells after posttransplantation cyclophosphamide. Data came from immunoSEQ multiplex PCR; TCRdb stores just in-frame clones and leaves some out. The sample was found to contain 20,000 to 30,000 clones, and every one recurs. The sample comprised PBMCs. These receptors were collected from a woman between 45 and 65 years old in good health, CMV-negative, and a related stem cell transplant donor.

This clone was seen many times. The rearrangement uses TRBV28 and TRBJ2-6, with 7 nucleotides matching TRBD1. Losses at the gene ends were 3 bases for V and 4 bases for J; bases not matched to a gene: 3. Germline CDR1 is MDHEN and CDR2 is SYDVKM. This CDR3 spans 15 amino acids. The CDR3 loop reads CASSLTGSGANVLTF. The CDR3 nucleotides read TGTGCCAGCAGTTTGACAGGGTCCGGGGCCAACGTCCTGACTTTC.

This clone occurred many times. The V call is TRBV7-9, the J call TRBJ2-5; TRBD2 might be the D (6 bases). V lost 1 base, J lost 5 bases, and 17 bases lay in between. The CDR3 extends over 16 amino acids. The V gene's germline CDR1 is SEHNR and CDR2 FQNEAQ (reference sequence). CDR3 sequence (DNA): TGTGCCAGCAGCTTAGGGGATAGCGGAGTCCTCGAGACCCAGTACTTC. Its translation is CASSLGDSGVLETQYF.

In its sample, this clone was seen many times. This rearrangement joins TRBV4-1 to TRBJ2-3; 10 nucleotides agree with TRBD2. Germline V gene data show CDR1 as MGHRA and CDR2 as YSYEKL. V lost 4 bases, J lost 5 bases, and 3 bases stayed unmatched. The CDR3 totals 14 residues. The CDR3 loop reads CASSRSGGQDTQYF. CDR3 DNA: TGCGCCAGCAGCCGTAGCGGGGGGCAAGATACGCAGTATTTT.

Ten or more counts support this clone. The rearrangement links TRBV7-2 to TRBJ2-7; D unclear. Looked up from germline, CDR1 is SGHTA and CDR2 is FQGNSA. The CDR3 runs to 12 residues. Trimming pared 4 bases from V and 4 bases from J, leaving 8 bases between. CDR3 nucleotides: TGTGCCAGCAGCTCCCAATTGTACGAGCAGTACTTC. Amino acid sequence: CASSSQLYEQYF.

The table lists this clone with many counts. The J gene is TRBJ2-2, the V gene TRBV5-1, with 8 bases matching TRBD1. Trimming removed 0 bases from V and 10 bases from J; junction bases left unmatched: 11. Per the germline V gene, CDR1 is SGHRS and CDR2 is YFSETQ. The CDR3 totals 16 residues. CDR3 bases: TGCGCCAGCAGCTTGGTGCCACCAGGACAGGGTGAGGAGCTGTTTTTT. Amino acids: CASSLVPPGQGEELFF.

This clone was counted at least ten times. V and J are TRBV29-1 and TRBJ2-5; possible D gene TRBD1, 6 bases. The CDR3 contains 13 residues. The germline V gene has CDR1 SQVTM and CDR2 ANQGSEA. Trimming left V 7 bases short and J 4 bases short, with 16 bases between. The CDR3 region has the DNA TGCAGCGCCCGGAAAGCAGGGGTAGAGACCCAGTACTTC. Protein: CSARKAGVETQYF.

This clone was seen at least ten times. Here the CDR3 DNA reads TGCGCCAGCAGTTATGTAGAGGGTTCGAATGAGCAGTTCTTC. Translated: CASSYVEGSNEQFF. This chain connects TRBV5-1 to TRBJ2-1; tentative D call: TRBD2 (5 bases). The germline gives CDR1 SGHRS, CDR2 YFSETQ. V lost 5 bases, J lost 7 bases, and 16 bases lay in between. The CDR3 is 14 residues long. Complete variable domain (other parts from reference TRBV5-1 and TRBJ2-1): KAGVTQTPRYLIKTRGQQVTLSCSPISGHRSVSWYQQTPGQGLQFLFEYFSETQRNKGNFPGRFSGRQFSNSRSEMNVSTLELGDSALYLCASSYVEGSNEQFFGPGTRLTVL.

This clone was counted ten times or more. This chain uses TRBV6-5 with TRBJ2-5, with a possible D match to TRBD2 (6 bases). The CDR3 spans 13 residues. Germline V gives CDR1 MNHEY, CDR2 SVGAGI. V was shortened by 8 bases and J by 5 bases, with 15 bases between the two germline ends. The chain's CDR3 is CASASSGVETQYF. Here the CDR3 DNA reads TGTGCCAGCGCCTCCTCGGGGGTGGAGACCCAGTACTTC.

This clone was observed at least ten times. V is TRBV7-8 and J is TRBJ2-1; D gene uncertain. In germline, CDR1 is SGHVS, CDR2 FQNEAQ. The CDR3 loop spans 15 amino acids. V lost 1 base, J lost 4 bases, and 11 bases lay in between. CDR3 protein: CASSLGPPFYNEQFF. As DNA, the CDR3 is TGTGCCAGCAGCTTAGGTCCCCCCTTTTACAATGAGCAGTTCTTC.

Ten or more counts support this clone. The chain employs TRBV4-2 and TRBJ2-7; 7 nucleotides line up with TRBD1. V was pared by 3 bases and J by 2 bases, with 4 bases of the junction left unmatched. This CDR3 contains 14 residues. Germline-derived CDR1 and CDR2 are LGHNA and YNFKEQ. The CDR3 spells CASSQRGGPYEQYF. The CDR3 DNA sequence: TGTGCCAGCAGCCAGCGAGGGGGCCCCTACGAGCAGTACTTC.

This clone was seen at least ten times. This chain links TRBV5-4 with TRBJ2-7; 7 bases match TRBD2. The V gene's germline CDR1 is SGHNT and CDR2 YYREEE (reference sequence). The V and J ends lost 4 bases and 6 bases, in that order; junction bases with no gene match: 16. CDR3 length: 16 amino acids. This CDR3 reads CASSGGGTRARREQYF. The CDR3 bases are TGTGCCAGCAGCGGGGGAGGGACGAGGGCAAGACGCGAGCAGTACTTC.

This clone showed up many times. The chain is built from TRBV10-3 and TRBJ2-7; a possible D gene is TRBD2 (6 bases). Germline CDR1 ENHRY, CDR2 SYGVKD. This CDR3 region has 14 residues. V lost 2 bases and J lost 1, with 9 bases in between. CDR3 residues: CAISEQTRSYEQYF. The CDR3 DNA sequence: TGTGCCATCAGTGAGCAGACTAGGTCCTACGAGCAGTACTTC.

This clone was recorded many times. The genes are TRBV2 and TRBJ2-7, with D possibly matching TRBD1 (5 bases). Germline loops: CDR1 SNHLY, CDR2 FYNNEI. V was shortened by 0 bases and J by 7 bases, with 10 bases between the two germline ends. The CDR3 runs to 13 residues. CDR3 sequence: CASSEAVRGEQYF. The DNA for the CDR3 is TGTGCCAGCAGTGAAGCGGTAAGGGGAGAGCAGTACTTC. Looking up the rest from reference TRBV2 and TRBJ2-7 gives the full variable domain: EPEVTQTPSHQVTQMGQEVILRCVPISNHLYFYWYRQILGQKVEFLVSFYNNEISEKSEIFDDQFSVERPDGSNFTLKIRSTKLEDSAMYFCASSEAVRGEQYFGPGTRLTVT.

This clone was detected ten times or more. The chain joins TRBV6-1 to TRBJ1-2, with TRBD1 identical over 7 bases. Trimming cost V 2 bases and J 4 bases; bases outside gene matches: 7. CDR3 length: 15 amino acids. Germline V gene lookup returns CDR1 MNHNS and CDR2 SASEGT. CDR3 nucleotides: TGTGCCAGCAGTGAAATGCCGGGACAGAGCTATGGCTACACCTTC. It is translated as CASSEMPGQSYGYTF.

This clone was seen many times. The chain links TRBV6-5 to TRBJ1-3; possible D gene TRBD1, 6 bases. Trimming shortened V by 2 bases and J by 3 bases, and 14 bases separated the two germline ends. Germline V gives CDR1 MNHEY, CDR2 SVGAGI. The CDR3 contains 16 residues. CDR3 DNA sequence: TGTGCCAGCAGTTACACCTTGGGGGCTGATGGAAACACCATATATTTT. This codes for CASSYTLGADGNTIYF.

This clone was counted ten times or more. The CDR3 bases are TGTGCCAGCAGTGGCGTTGAGGGTTTCTACGAGCAGTACTTC. Its protein is CASSGVEGFYEQYF. J is TRBJ2-7 and V is TRBV2; perhaps TRBD2 as D (5 bases). The germline V gene encodes CDR1 SNHLY and CDR2 FYNNEI. This CDR3 comprises 14 residues. The germline V and J ends were trimmed by 4 bases and 3 bases, with 13 bases remaining between them. The full variable domain, rest sourced from reference TRBV2 and TRBJ2-7, is EPEVTQTPSHQVTQMGQEVILRCVPISNHLYFYWYRQILGQKVEFLVSFYNNEISEKSEIFDDQFSVERPDGSNFTLKIRSTKLEDSAMYFCASSGVEGFYEQYFGPGTRLTVT.

This clone was picked up many times. This chain connects TRBV27 to TRBJ2-5; 12 bases fit TRBD2. V dropped 5 bases and J dropped 5; count of bases not matched to a gene: 3. CDR1 is MNHEY and CDR2 is SMNVEV in the germline V gene (reference sequence). The CDR3 is made up of 14 amino acids. CDR3 in DNA: TGTGCCAGCAGTCTAGGGACTAGCGGGGAGACCCAGTACTTC. Its protein product is CASSLGTSGETQYF.